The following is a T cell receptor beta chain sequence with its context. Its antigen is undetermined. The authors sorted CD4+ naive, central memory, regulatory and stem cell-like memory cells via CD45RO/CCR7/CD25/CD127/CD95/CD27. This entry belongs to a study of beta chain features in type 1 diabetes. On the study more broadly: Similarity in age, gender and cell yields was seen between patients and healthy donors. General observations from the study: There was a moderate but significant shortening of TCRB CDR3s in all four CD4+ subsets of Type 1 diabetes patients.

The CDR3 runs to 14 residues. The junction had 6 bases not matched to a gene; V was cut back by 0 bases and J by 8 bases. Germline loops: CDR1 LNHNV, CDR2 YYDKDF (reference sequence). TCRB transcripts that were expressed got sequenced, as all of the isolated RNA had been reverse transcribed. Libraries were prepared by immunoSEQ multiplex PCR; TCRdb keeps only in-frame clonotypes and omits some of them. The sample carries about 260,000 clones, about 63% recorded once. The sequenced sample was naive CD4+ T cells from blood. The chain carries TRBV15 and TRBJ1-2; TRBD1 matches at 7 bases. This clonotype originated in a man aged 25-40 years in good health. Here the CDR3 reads CATSRDGDSGGYTF. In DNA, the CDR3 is TGTGCCACCAGCAGAGATGGGGACAGCGGGGGCTACACCTTC. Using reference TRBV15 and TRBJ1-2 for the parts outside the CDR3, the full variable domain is DAMVIQNPRYQVTQFGKPVTLSCSQTLNHNVMYWYQQKSSQAPKLLFHYYDKDFNNEADTPDNFQSRRPNTSFCFLDIRSPGLGDTAMYLCATSRDGDSGGYTFGSGTRLTVV.